This entry concerns a single T cell receptor beta chain. The source of the sample is a study of blood T cell repertoires in COVID-19. The wider study: Acute and convalescent COVID-19 specimens originated in the United States, Italy and Spain. T cells, B-cell-depleted T cells, or PBMCs supplied cDNA or gDNA.

Germline CDR1 reads SGHRS; CDR2 reads YFSETQ. This CDR3 region has 14 residues. J gave up 11 bases and V 0 bases, and 4 bases lay outside the gene matches. TCRdb keeps only in-frame clones here, not all; method: immunoSEQ multiplex PCR. Of around 230,000 clones in the sample, 87% were seen once. V is TRBV5-1 and J is TRBJ2-1; 11 bases map to TRBD2. The sequencing sample was made of peripheral blood. The origin of this receptor is a man aged 60-69 years who had recovered from COVID-19. The CDR3 protein is CASSLGLAGRKQFF. The CDR3 DNA sequence: TGCGCCAGCAGCTTGGGACTAGCGGGGAGGAAGCAGTTCTTC. Complete variable domain (other parts from reference TRBV5-1 and TRBJ2-1): KAGVTQTPRYLIKTRGQQVTLSCSPISGHRSVSWYQQTPGQGLQFLFEYFSETQRNKGNFPGRFSGRQFSNSRSEMNVSTLELGDSALYLCASSLGLAGRKQFFGPGTRLTVL.